These T cell receptor beta chains were read from a single sample in a study of T-cell reconstitution after alpha-beta-depleted transplantation in children. One entry per CDR3 protein results from TCRdb running MiXCR on the PCR reads. The table shows about 78,000 distinct CDR3 sequences, with about 14% occurring only once. The sample in question was PBMCs, mostly from graft donor cells, obtained 180 days after TCRalphabeta/CD19-depleted stem cell transplant. These receptors were collected from a male patient aged 2-15 years who had a stem cell transplant for acute lymphoblastic leukemia, so the T cells may come from the graft donor. CDR3s include the opening cysteine and the closing phenylalanine or tryptophan. The order of the fields is CDR3 length, D gene, clone size, V gene, J gene, CDR3 DNA, CDR3 protein. A D gene is named only where the DNA matches it firmly. Clone size is given for some rows only: seen once, a few or many times, or a class if the clone is expanded.

cdr3_length: 14
d_call: TRBD1
clone_size: many
v_call: TRBV5-6
j_call: TRBJ1-2
cdr3_nt: TGTGCCAGCAGCTTGGCCCGGGACAGGGTCGTCTACACCTTC
cdr3_aa: CASSLARDRVVYTF

cdr3_length: 15
d_call: -
clone_size: few
v_call: TRBV24-1
j_call: TRBJ1-2
cdr3_nt: TGTGCCACCAGTGATCGGACGGCAGGTGACTATGGCTACACCTTC
cdr3_aa: CATSDRTAGDYGYTF

cdr3_length: 12
d_call: -
clone_size: few
v_call: TRBV11-3
j_call: TRBJ2-7
cdr3_nt: TGTGCCAGCAGGGGCCTAGAGGACGAGCAGTACTTC
cdr3_aa: CASRGLEDEQYF

cdr3_length: 12
d_call: -
clone_size: few
v_call: TRBV9
j_call: TRBJ1-2
cdr3_nt: TGTGCCAGCAGCGTAGGGACCTATGGCTACACCTTC
cdr3_aa: CASSVGTYGYTF

cdr3_length: 15
d_call: TRBD2
clone_size: few
v_call: TRBV4-2
j_call: TRBJ2-7
cdr3_nt: TGTGCCAGCAGCAACATAGCGGGAGGGCCGCACGAGCAGTACTTC
cdr3_aa: CASSNIAGGPHEQYF

cdr3_length: 18
d_call: TRBD1
clone_size: -
v_call: TRBV11-1
j_call: TRBJ2-6
cdr3_nt: TGTGCCAGCAGCTTATTTGGACAGGCGAGCTCTGGGGCCAACGCCCTGACTTTC
cdr3_aa: CASSLFGQASSGANALTF

cdr3_length: 16
d_call: -
clone_size: few
v_call: TRBV5-6
j_call: TRBJ2-5
cdr3_nt: TGTGCCAGCAGCTTGATTATCGCGCTGCCAGGGGAGACCCAGTACTTC
cdr3_aa: CASSLIIALPGETQYF

cdr3_length: 16
d_call: TRBD2
clone_size: few
v_call: TRBV20-1
j_call: TRBJ2-1
cdr3_nt: TGCAGTGCTAGAGATCTATGGGAGGGCCGTACCAATGAGCAGTTCTTC
cdr3_aa: CSARDLWEGRTNEQFF

cdr3_length: 15
d_call: -
clone_size: -
v_call: TRBV27
j_call: TRBJ2-3
cdr3_nt: TGTGCCAGCAGTACTCGAGGGGGGGGTATAGATACGCAGTATTTT
cdr3_aa: CASSTRGGGIDTQYF

cdr3_length: 13
d_call: TRBD1
clone_size: few
v_call: TRBV7-9
j_call: TRBJ2-7
cdr3_nt: TGTGCCAGCAGCTTCGGGACAGCCTACGAGCAGTACTTC
cdr3_aa: CASSFGTAYEQYF

cdr3_length: 17
d_call: -
clone_size: few
v_call: TRBV25-1
j_call: TRBJ1-2
cdr3_nt: TGTGCCAGCAGTGAATTGGGAGAGGAAAGAAGTTATAATGGCTACACCTTC
cdr3_aa: CASSELGEERSYNGYTF

cdr3_length: 17
d_call: TRBD2
clone_size: -
v_call: TRBV20-1
j_call: TRBJ2-1
cdr3_nt: TGCAGTGCTAGAGTCATAAGACTAGCGACAGAGTGGAATGAGCAGTTCTTC
cdr3_aa: CSARVIRLATEWNEQFF

cdr3_length: 15
d_call: TRBD2
clone_size: many
v_call: TRBV18
j_call: TRBJ2-1
cdr3_nt: TGTGCCAGCTCACCAGGGGCTAGCGGGATAAATGAGCAGTTCTTC
cdr3_aa: CASSPGASGINEQFF

cdr3_length: 17
d_call: TRBD1
clone_size: -
v_call: TRBV5-5
j_call: TRBJ2-5
cdr3_nt: TGTGCCAGCAGGCCAAGGGGGGACAGGGGGAGAGGAGAGACCCAGTACTTC
cdr3_aa: CASRPRGDRGRGETQYF

cdr3_length: 14
d_call: -
clone_size: few
v_call: TRBV7-2
j_call: TRBJ1-2
cdr3_nt: TGTGCCAGCAGCTTAGCAAAGGGTGGCTATGGCTACACCTTC
cdr3_aa: CASSLAKGGYGYTF

cdr3_length: 14
d_call: -
clone_size: many
v_call: TRBV12-3/TRBV12-4
j_call: TRBJ1-5
cdr3_nt: TGTGCCAGCACTATACAGGGAGGGCTGGGGGCCCAGCATTTT
cdr3_aa: CASTIQGGLGAQHF

cdr3_length: 12
d_call: -
clone_size: many
v_call: TRBV12-3/TRBV12-4
j_call: TRBJ2-3
cdr3_nt: TGTGCCAGCAGTTTTGAGCGACCTCCGCAGTATTTT
cdr3_aa: CASSFERPPQYF

cdr3_length: 13
d_call: -
clone_size: -
v_call: TRBV7-6
j_call: TRBJ2-3
cdr3_nt: TGTGCCAGCAGCTTAGGTTTTGGCACAGATACGCATTTT
cdr3_aa: CASSLGFGTDTHF

cdr3_length: 15
d_call: -
clone_size: -
v_call: TRBV5-5
j_call: TRBJ2-7
cdr3_nt: TGTGCCAGCAGCTTGGGGCAGCCGGGGACCTACGAGCAGTACTTC
cdr3_aa: CASSLGQPGTYEQYF

cdr3_length: 15
d_call: -
clone_size: many
v_call: TRBV7-2
j_call: TRBJ2-3
cdr3_nt: TGTGCCAGCAGCCTCCAGGGGAGTTATGGGAACACGCAGTATTTT
cdr3_aa: CASSLQGSYGNTQYF

cdr3_length: 16
d_call: -
clone_size: -
v_call: TRBV28
j_call: TRBJ1-5
cdr3_nt: TGTGCCAGCAGCCTTCCCCTCGGGGGGTGGATCCAGCCCCAGCATTTT
cdr3_aa: CASSLPLGGWIQPQHF

cdr3_length: 13
d_call: -
clone_size: many
v_call: TRBV27
j_call: TRBJ2-7
cdr3_nt: TGTGCCAGCAGAAGCAGGCCTCCCTACGAGCAGTACTTC
cdr3_aa: CASRSRPPYEQYF

cdr3_length: 14
d_call: -
clone_size: -
v_call: TRBV25-1
j_call: TRBJ2-3
cdr3_nt: TGTGCCAGCAGTGAAAATTCTAGAAGGGATACGCAGTATTTT
cdr3_aa: CASSENSRRDTQYF

cdr3_length: 14
d_call: -
clone_size: -
v_call: TRBV9
j_call: TRBJ2-4
cdr3_nt: TGTGCCAGCAGCGTAGGGGGGCCCTGGGGCATTCAGTACTTC
cdr3_aa: CASSVGGPWGIQYF

cdr3_length: 12
d_call: TRBD1
clone_size: few
v_call: TRBV10-3
j_call: TRBJ1-4
cdr3_nt: TGTGCCACGACAGGGGCAGGGGAAAAACTGTTTTTT
cdr3_aa: CATTGAGEKLFF

cdr3_length: 13
d_call: -
clone_size: few
v_call: TRBV12-3/TRBV12-4
j_call: TRBJ1-6
cdr3_nt: TGTGCCAGCAGAGTTAAGGGGGATTCACCCCTCCACTTT
cdr3_aa: CASRVKGDSPLHF

cdr3_length: 15
d_call: -
clone_size: few
v_call: TRBV6-5
j_call: TRBJ1-2
cdr3_nt: TGTGCCAGCAGTTACGCCCTGGGGGCTAACTATGGCTACACCTTC
cdr3_aa: CASSYALGANYGYTF

cdr3_length: 15
d_call: TRBD2
clone_size: -
v_call: TRBV6-1
j_call: TRBJ2-7
cdr3_nt: TGTGCCAGCGGGCTCTTAGCGGGAGGCTCCTACGAGCAGTACTTC
cdr3_aa: CASGLLAGGSYEQYF

cdr3_length: 12
d_call: -
clone_size: -
v_call: TRBV29-1
j_call: TRBJ1-1
cdr3_nt: TGCAGCGTTCTGAGTGGGAACACTGAAGCTTTCTTT
cdr3_aa: CSVLSGNTEAFF

cdr3_length: 13
d_call: -
clone_size: few
v_call: TRBV15
j_call: TRBJ1-2
cdr3_nt: TGTGCCACCAGCAGAGATGGGAACTATGGCTACACCTTC
cdr3_aa: CATSRDGNYGYTF

cdr3_length: 14
d_call: -
clone_size: few
v_call: TRBV6-1
j_call: TRBJ2-3
cdr3_nt: TGTGCCAGCAGTGAAGGGGTTGGGGGAGATACGCAGTATTTT
cdr3_aa: CASSEGVGGDTQYF

cdr3_length: 15
d_call: -
clone_size: few
v_call: TRBV5-1
j_call: TRBJ2-5
cdr3_nt: TGCGCCAGCAGTAAGTGGAGGCCGAGTGGAGAGACCCAGTACTTC
cdr3_aa: CASSKWRPSGETQYF

cdr3_length: 12
d_call: -
clone_size: -
v_call: TRBV18
j_call: TRBJ2-1
cdr3_nt: TGTGCCAGCTCACTTAGACCTGATGAGCAGTTCTTC
cdr3_aa: CASSLRPDEQFF

cdr3_length: 14
d_call: -
clone_size: -
v_call: TRBV5-1
j_call: TRBJ2-7
cdr3_nt: TGCGCCAGCAGCCTGGACTCCCTCTCCTACGAGCAGTACTTC
cdr3_aa: CASSLDSLSYEQYF

cdr3_length: 16
d_call: -
clone_size: -
v_call: TRBV4-2
j_call: TRBJ2-3
cdr3_nt: TGTGCCAGCAGCCACGGGGAAGGGGTTAGCACAGATACGCAGTATTTT
cdr3_aa: CASSHGEGVSTDTQYF

cdr3_length: 13
d_call: -
clone_size: few
v_call: TRBV10-3
j_call: TRBJ2-4
cdr3_nt: TGTGCCATAGGGACCGGGCTCGAGGACATTCAGTACTTC
cdr3_aa: CAIGTGLEDIQYF

cdr3_length: 12
d_call: -
clone_size: many
v_call: TRBV12-3/TRBV12-4
j_call: TRBJ1-2
cdr3_nt: TGTGCCAGTGGGGGGGGCCACTATGGCTACACCTTC
cdr3_aa: CASGGGHYGYTF

cdr3_length: 16
d_call: -
clone_size: few
v_call: TRBV5-6
j_call: TRBJ2-1
cdr3_nt: TGTGCCAGCAGCTTGCGAAGGAAGAGCTCCTACAATGAGCAGTTCTTC
cdr3_aa: CASSLRRKSSYNEQFF

cdr3_length: 16
d_call: TRBD2
clone_size: few
v_call: TRBV20-1
j_call: TRBJ2-3
cdr3_nt: TGCAGTGCTAGATACCAAGGGGGACTAGCGGTTCGTTGGCAGTATTTT
cdr3_aa: CSARYQGGLAVRWQYF

cdr3_length: 14
d_call: -
clone_size: many
v_call: TRBV7-2
j_call: TRBJ2-5
cdr3_nt: TGTGCCAGCAGCCGTGCCGGGAACCAAGAGACCCAGTACTTC
cdr3_aa: CASSRAGNQETQYF

cdr3_length: 16
d_call: TRBD2
clone_size: -
v_call: TRBV7-2
j_call: TRBJ2-3
cdr3_nt: TGTGCCAGCAGCTTAGAGGGACTACCCCTCACAGATACGCAGTATTTT
cdr3_aa: CASSLEGLPLTDTQYF

cdr3_length: 17
d_call: -
clone_size: few
v_call: TRBV20-1
j_call: TRBJ1-5
cdr3_nt: TGCAGTGCTGGGGGGCCTACGGGCCTTTATAGCAATCAGCCCCAGCATTTT
cdr3_aa: CSAGGPTGLYSNQPQHF

cdr3_length: 13
d_call: -
clone_size: -
v_call: TRBV6-5
j_call: TRBJ2-1
cdr3_nt: TGTGCCAGCAGTTTCTCTGAGCGGAATGAGCAGTTCTTC
cdr3_aa: CASSFSERNEQFF

cdr3_length: 15
d_call: TRBD1
clone_size: -
v_call: TRBV27
j_call: TRBJ1-6
cdr3_nt: TGTGCCAGCAGTTTATCTACAGGGGTTATTTCACCCCTCCACTTT
cdr3_aa: CASSLSTGVISPLHF

cdr3_length: 11
d_call: -
clone_size: few
v_call: TRBV10-3
j_call: TRBJ2-7
cdr3_nt: TGTGCCATCAGTGGTGACTACGAGCAGTACTTC
cdr3_aa: CAISGDYEQYF

cdr3_length: 18
d_call: TRBD2
clone_size: -
v_call: TRBV2
j_call: TRBJ2-2
cdr3_nt: TGTACCTGCAGTTTGCTAGCGGGAGCTACGGTTAACACCGGGGAGCTGTTTTTT
cdr3_aa: CTCSLLAGATVNTGELFF

cdr3_length: 16
d_call: TRBD2
clone_size: many
v_call: TRBV4-2
j_call: TRBJ2-5
cdr3_nt: TGTGCCAGCAGCCAAGCGGCCGGGAGGGTGGGAGAGACCCAGTACTTC
cdr3_aa: CASSQAAGRVGETQYF

cdr3_length: 11
d_call: TRBD1
clone_size: few
v_call: TRBV19
j_call: TRBJ1-1
cdr3_nt: TGTGCCAGTAACCTAGGGGGCGAAGCTTTCTTT
cdr3_aa: CASNLGGEAFF

cdr3_length: 15
d_call: -
clone_size: few
v_call: TRBV7-3
j_call: TRBJ2-1
cdr3_nt: TGTGCCAGCAGCTTAACGGGGATGGGCGGCAATGAGCAGTTCTTC
cdr3_aa: CASSLTGMGGNEQFF

cdr3_length: 16
d_call: TRBD2
clone_size: -
v_call: TRBV7-3
j_call: TRBJ2-7
cdr3_nt: TGTGCCAGCAGCCTCGGTTTAGCGGGCCTATCTTACGAGCAGTACTTC
cdr3_aa: CASSLGLAGLSYEQYF

cdr3_length: 13
d_call: -
clone_size: few
v_call: TRBV6-1
j_call: TRBJ1-5
cdr3_nt: TGTGCCAGCAGACCGAACAGGGATCAGCCCCAGCATTTT
cdr3_aa: CASRPNRDQPQHF

cdr3_length: 16
d_call: TRBD1
clone_size: -
v_call: TRBV7-9
j_call: TRBJ2-4
cdr3_nt: TGTGCCAGCAGCTCTCAGGGGGCAGGGGCCAAAAACATTCAGTACTTC
cdr3_aa: CASSSQGAGAKNIQYF

cdr3_length: 14
d_call: -
clone_size: -
v_call: TRBV12-3/TRBV12-4
j_call: TRBJ2-3
cdr3_nt: TGTGCCAGCAGTTTTACGGCGGGGTCAGATACGCAGTATTTT
cdr3_aa: CASSFTAGSDTQYF

cdr3_length: 17
d_call: -
clone_size: few
v_call: TRBV15
j_call: TRBJ1-3
cdr3_nt: TGTGCCACCAGCAGAGACCCCACGGGGTTCTCTGGAAACACCATATATTTT
cdr3_aa: CATSRDPTGFSGNTIYF

cdr3_length: 13
d_call: -
clone_size: -
v_call: TRBV20-1
j_call: TRBJ2-7
cdr3_nt: TGCAGTGCCCCATTCCAGGGAACCTACGAGCAGTACTTC
cdr3_aa: CSAPFQGTYEQYF

cdr3_length: 17
d_call: TRBD2
clone_size: few
v_call: TRBV7-2
j_call: TRBJ2-1
cdr3_nt: TGTGCCAGCAGCCCCCGGGGACTAGCGGGAGCCTACAATGAGCAGTTCTTC
cdr3_aa: CASSPRGLAGAYNEQFF

cdr3_length: 10
d_call: -
clone_size: -
v_call: TRBV19
j_call: TRBJ1-5
cdr3_nt: TGTGCCAGTAGTTATCAGCCCCAGCATTTT
cdr3_aa: CASSYQPQHF

cdr3_length: 14
d_call: TRBD2
clone_size: -
v_call: TRBV20-1
j_call: TRBJ2-7
cdr3_nt: TGCAGTGCTAAGGCGGGGGGGGCGTCCTACGAGCAGTACTTC
cdr3_aa: CSAKAGGASYEQYF

cdr3_length: 16
d_call: -
clone_size: -
v_call: TRBV5-1
j_call: TRBJ1-4
cdr3_nt: TGCGCCAGCAGCTTGACCCGGGCTTCTGTTAATGAAAAACTGTTTTTT
cdr3_aa: CASSLTRASVNEKLFF